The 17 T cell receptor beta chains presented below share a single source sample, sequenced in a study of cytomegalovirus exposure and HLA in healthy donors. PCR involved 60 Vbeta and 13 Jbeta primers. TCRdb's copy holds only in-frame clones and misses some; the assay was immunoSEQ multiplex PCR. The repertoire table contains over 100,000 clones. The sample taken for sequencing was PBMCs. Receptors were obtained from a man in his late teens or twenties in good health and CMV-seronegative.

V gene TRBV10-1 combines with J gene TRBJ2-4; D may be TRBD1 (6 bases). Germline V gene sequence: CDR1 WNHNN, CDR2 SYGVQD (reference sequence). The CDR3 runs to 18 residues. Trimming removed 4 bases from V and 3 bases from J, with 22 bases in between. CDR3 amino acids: CASSGVFPLSGDKNIQYF. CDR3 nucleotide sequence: TGCGCCAGCAGTGGAGTTTTTCCTTTATCAGGGGACAAAAACATTCAGTACTTC.

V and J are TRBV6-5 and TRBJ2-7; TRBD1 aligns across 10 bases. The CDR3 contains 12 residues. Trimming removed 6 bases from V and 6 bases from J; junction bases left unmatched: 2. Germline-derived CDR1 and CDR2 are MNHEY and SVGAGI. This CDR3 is CASSRTGGEQYF. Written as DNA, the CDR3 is TGTGCCAGCAGCCGGACAGGGGGCGAGCAGTACTTC.

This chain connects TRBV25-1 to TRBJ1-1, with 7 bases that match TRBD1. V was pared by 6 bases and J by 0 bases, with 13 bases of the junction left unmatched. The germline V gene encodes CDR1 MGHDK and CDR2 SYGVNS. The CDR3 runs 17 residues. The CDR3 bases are TGTGCCAGCAGAAACCTTCCGGGACAGCCGATGAACACTGAAGCTTTCTTT. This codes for CASRNLPGQPMNTEAFF.

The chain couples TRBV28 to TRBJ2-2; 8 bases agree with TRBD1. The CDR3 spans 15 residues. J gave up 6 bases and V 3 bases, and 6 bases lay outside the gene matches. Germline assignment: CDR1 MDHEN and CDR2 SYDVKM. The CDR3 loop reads CASSFGQGLAGELFF. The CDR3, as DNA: TGTGCCAGCAGTTTCGGACAGGGATTGGCCGGGGAGCTGTTTTTT.

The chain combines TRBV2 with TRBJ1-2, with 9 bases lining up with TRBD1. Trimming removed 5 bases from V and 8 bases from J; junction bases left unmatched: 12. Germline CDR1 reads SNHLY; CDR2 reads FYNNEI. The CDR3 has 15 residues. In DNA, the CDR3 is TGTGCCAGCAGTCGGGACAGGGATACCTTCGGAGGCTACACCTTC. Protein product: CASSRDRDTFGGYTF. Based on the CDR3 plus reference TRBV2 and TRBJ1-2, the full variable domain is EPEVTQTPSHQVTQMGQEVILRCVPISNHLYFYWYRQILGQKVEFLVSFYNNEISEKSEIFDDQFSVERPDGSNFTLKIRSTKLEDSAMYFCASSRDRDTFGGYTFGSGTRLTVV.

CDR3 in DNA: TGTGCCAGCTGTTCGGGACAGGGGTTAGTGCAGTACTTC. It encodes CASCSGQGLVQYF. This sequence joins TRBV28 and TRBJ2-7; TRBD1 matches 10 bases. The CDR3 sequence is 13 residues long. Germline lookup yields CDR1 MDHEN and CDR2 SYDVKM. The junction had 10 bases not matched to a gene; V was cut back by 8 bases and J by 9 bases.

The CDR3, as DNA: TGCGCCAGCAGCCAGAGGAGAGGACATCTACCCTATGGCTACACCTTC. Amino acid sequence: CASSQRRGHLPYGYTF. The gene calls are TRBV4-1 and TRBJ1-2; maybe TRBD1 (5 bases). Trimming left V 3 bases short and J 4 bases short, with 18 bases between. The length of the CDR3 is 16 residues. Germline V CDR1 and CDR2: MGHRA, YSYEKL.

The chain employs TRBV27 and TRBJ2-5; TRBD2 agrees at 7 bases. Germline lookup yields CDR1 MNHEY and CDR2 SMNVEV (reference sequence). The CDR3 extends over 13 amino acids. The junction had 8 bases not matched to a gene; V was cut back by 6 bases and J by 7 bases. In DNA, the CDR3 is TGTGCCAGCAGCAGCGGGGCGCTGGGGACCCAGTACTTC. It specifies CASSSGALGTQYF.

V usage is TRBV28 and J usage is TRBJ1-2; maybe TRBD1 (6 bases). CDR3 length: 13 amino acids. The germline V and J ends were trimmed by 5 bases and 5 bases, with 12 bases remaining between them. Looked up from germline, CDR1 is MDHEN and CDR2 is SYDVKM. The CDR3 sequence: CASSTGSWYGYTF. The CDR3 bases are TGTGCCAGCAGTACAGGGTCTTGGTATGGCTACACCTTC.

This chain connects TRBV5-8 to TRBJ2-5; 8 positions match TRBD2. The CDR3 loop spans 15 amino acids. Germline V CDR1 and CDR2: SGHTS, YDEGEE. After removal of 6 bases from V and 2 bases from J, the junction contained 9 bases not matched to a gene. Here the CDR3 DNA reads TGTGCCAGCATCCTACTAGCGGCATCTCAAGAGACCCAGTACTTC. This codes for CASILLAASQETQYF.

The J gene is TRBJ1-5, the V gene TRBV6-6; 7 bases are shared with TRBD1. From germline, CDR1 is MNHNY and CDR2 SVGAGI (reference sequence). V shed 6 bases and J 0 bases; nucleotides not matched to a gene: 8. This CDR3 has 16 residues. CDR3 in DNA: TGTGCCAGCAGGTCGGGGACAGCTTATAGCAATCAGCCCCAGCATTTT. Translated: CASRSGTAYSNQPQHF.

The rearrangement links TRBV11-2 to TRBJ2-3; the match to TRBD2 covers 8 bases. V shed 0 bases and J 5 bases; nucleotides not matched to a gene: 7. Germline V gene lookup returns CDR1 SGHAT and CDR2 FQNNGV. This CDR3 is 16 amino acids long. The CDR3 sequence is CASSLDSPGGGDTQYF. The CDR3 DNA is TGTGCCAGCAGCTTAGATTCGCCGGGAGGGGGAGATACGCAGTATTTT.

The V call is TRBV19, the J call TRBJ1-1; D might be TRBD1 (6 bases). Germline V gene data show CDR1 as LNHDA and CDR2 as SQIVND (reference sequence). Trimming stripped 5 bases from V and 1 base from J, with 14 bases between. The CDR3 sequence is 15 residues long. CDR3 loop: CASSPLGGGNTEAFF. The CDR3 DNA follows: TGTGCCAGTAGTCCGCTGGGAGGGGGGAACACTGAAGCTTTCTTT.

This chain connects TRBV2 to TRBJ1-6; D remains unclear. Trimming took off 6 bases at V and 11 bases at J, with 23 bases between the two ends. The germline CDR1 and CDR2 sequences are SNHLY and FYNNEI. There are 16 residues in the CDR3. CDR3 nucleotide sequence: TGTGCCAGCAGGGAGCGGAAGACTAAATCATACCCACCCCTCCACTTT. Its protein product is CASRERKTKSYPPLHF.

The DNA of the CDR3 is TGTGCCAGCAGTTTAACAGGGACTAATAGCAATCAGCCCCAGCATTTT. Encoded protein: CASSLTGTNSNQPQHF. The V and J genes are TRBV27 and TRBJ1-5, with a possible D match to TRBD1 (6 bases). The CDR3 has 16 amino acids. Germline V lookup: CDR1 MNHEY, CDR2 SMNVEV (reference sequence). The V gene lost 2 bases and the J gene lost 0 bases, with 11 bases spanning the gap.

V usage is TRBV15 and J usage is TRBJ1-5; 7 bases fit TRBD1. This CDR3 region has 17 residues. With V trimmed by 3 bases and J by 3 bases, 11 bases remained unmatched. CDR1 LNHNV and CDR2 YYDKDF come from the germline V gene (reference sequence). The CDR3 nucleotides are TGTGCCACCAGCAGGGGACAGACAGGGATTAACAATCAGCCCCAGCATTTT. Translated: CATSRGQTGINNQPQHF.

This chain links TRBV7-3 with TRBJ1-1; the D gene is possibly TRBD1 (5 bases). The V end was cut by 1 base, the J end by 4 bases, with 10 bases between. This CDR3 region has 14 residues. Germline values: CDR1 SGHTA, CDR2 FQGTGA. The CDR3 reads CASSLMGGTTEAFF. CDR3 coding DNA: TGTGCCAGCAGCTTAATGGGGGGGACCACTGAAGCTTTCTTT.